The sequence of this T cell receptor (beta chain) was determined in a study of cytomegalovirus exposure and HLA in healthy donors. PCR used 60 Vbeta primers and 13 Jbeta primers. Assay: immunoSEQ multiplex PCR; the TCRdb copy retains only in-frame clones and omits some. The table shows roughly 140,000 clones, with approximately 68% occurring only once. CDR3 length: 15 residues. Trimming at V came to 4 bases and at J to 3 bases, leaving 6 bases not matched to a gene. Germline V gene lookup returns CDR1 SGHNT and CDR2 YYREEE (reference sequence). The clonotype comes from a man in his sixties in good health and CMV-seronegative. Sample: PBMCs. V usage is TRBV5-4 and J usage is TRBJ2-2; 7 bases map to TRBD2. The CDR3 spells CASSPLTSHTGELFF. The CDR3 DNA sequence: TGTGCCAGCAGCCCACTGACTAGCCACACCGGGGAGCTGTTTTTT.